One sample yielded the 30 T cell receptor beta chains listed below, sequenced in a study of shared clonotypes between healthy human individuals. The table came from immunoSEQ multiplex PCR; TCRdb's copy has only in-frame clones and leaves some out. The repertoire consists of a few million clones, with roughly 92% occurring once and the leading ten covering around 0.14%. The sequenced material came from naive CD4+ T cells sorted from blood. Subset of the sample: CD45RA+ positively selected. The source of these receptors is a man younger than 35 in good health.

This rearrangement joins TRBV29-1 to TRBJ1-3, with 9 positions matching TRBD1. Trimming at V came to 5 bases and at J to 4 bases, leaving 12 bases not matched to a gene. This CDR3 is 16 amino acids long. Germline V gene sequence: CDR1 SQVTM, CDR2 ANQGSEA. CDR3 sequence (DNA): TGCAGCGTTACCTACCTGACAGGGGGATACGGAAACACCATATATTTT. Translated, it gives CSVTYLTGGYGNTIYF.

V usage is TRBV4-1 and J usage is TRBJ1-5; 8 bases line up with TRBD1. Germline CDR1 MGHRA, CDR2 YSYEKL. This CDR3 comprises 15 residues. V was pared by 4 bases and J by 10 bases, with 12 bases of the junction left unmatched. The CDR3 is CASSLEGTGVSPQHF. The CDR3 DNA follows: TGCGCCAGCAGCCTTGAGGGGACAGGTGTAAGTCCCCAGCATTTT.

The V gene is TRBV11-2, the J gene TRBJ1-6; a possible D gene is TRBD1 (5 bases). Germline CDR1 SGHAT, CDR2 FQNNGV. V was shortened by 6 bases and J by 14 bases, with 17 bases between the two germline ends. This CDR3 contains 13 residues. The CDR3 loop is CASRLRQGAALHF. CDR3 coding DNA: TGTGCCAGCAGATTACGACAAGGGGCAGCCCTCCACTTT.

The chain uses TRBV29-1 and TRBJ2-7; D is unresolved. The V end lost 4 bases, the J end lost 3 bases, and 10 bases lay between the germline ends. The CDR3 is 12 residues long. Per germline, CDR1 SQVTM and CDR2 ANQGSEA. CDR3 loop: CSVGTSHYEQYF. The CDR3, as DNA: TGCAGCGTTGGGACCTCGCACTACGAGCAGTACTTC.

The V call is TRBV21-1, the J call TRBJ2-2; the table's D gene call, TRBD2, was not cross checked with the DNA. TRBV21-1 is a listed pseudogene. The CDR3 covers 18 residues. CDR3 bases: TGTGCCAGCAGCCCTCATAGCGGGAGGGCCTTGAGCACCGGGGAGCTGTTTTTT. This encodes CASSPHSGRALSTGELFF.

Concerning this clone: Other DNA sequences in the sample encode the same CDR3. The genes are TRBV18 and TRBJ2-7; D is uncertain. V was cut by 3 bases and J by 1 base, with 7 bases left in between. This CDR3 comprises 13 residues. Germline-derived CDR1 and CDR2 are KGHSH and LQKENI. CDR3 loop: CASSPLNSYEQYF. CDR3 nucleotide sequence: TGTGCCAGCTCACCCCTCAATTCCTACGAGCAGTACTTC. The full variable domain, with the rest looked up from reference TRBV18 and TRBJ2-7, is NAGVMQNPRHLVRRRGQEARLRCSPMKGHSHVYWYRQLPEEGLKFMVYLQKENIIDESGMPKERFSAEFPKEGPSILRIQQVVRGDSAAYFCASSPLNSYEQYFGPGTRLTVT.

This chain connects TRBV7-3 to TRBJ2-2, with D possibly called TRBD1 or TRBD2 (6 bases each). Trimming removed 8 bases at V and 2 bases at J, with 18 bases between. The germline V gene has CDR1 SGHTA and CDR2 FQGTGA. The CDR3 is made up of 16 amino acids. The chain's CDR3 is CASSLRGGSNTGELFF. DNA for the CDR3: TGTGCCAGCTCCCTACGAGGGGGGAGTAACACCGGGGAGCTGTTTTTT.

The chain joins TRBV6-1 to TRBJ2-7; 8 nucleotides match TRBD1. Germline V gene sequence: CDR1 MNHNS, CDR2 SASEGT. The CDR3 totals 14 residues. Trimming took 6 bases from V and 2 from J; bases not matched to a gene: 6. The CDR3 spells CASRRTGTTYEQYF. As DNA, the CDR3 is TGTGCCAGCAGGAGGACAGGGACAACCTACGAGCAGTACTTC.

V and J are TRBV18 and TRBJ2-7; D ambiguous. Trimming took off 3 bases at V and 1 base at J, with 10 bases between the two ends. Per the germline V gene, CDR1 is KGHSH and CDR2 is LQKENI. This CDR3 has 14 amino acids. The CDR3 sequence is CASSPIDGSYEQYF. CDR3 in DNA: TGTGCCAGCTCACCGATCGACGGATCCTACGAGCAGTACTTC.

V is TRBV5-1 and J is TRBJ2-5; 9 bases line up with TRBD1. The J call may be mistaken, given a closer DNA end match to TRBJ2-7. The CDR3 covers 15 residues. Germline CDR1 reads SGHRS; CDR2 reads YFSETQ. The CDR3 sequence is CASSTTGGASYEQYF. The CDR3 coding sequence is TGCGCCAGCAGCACTACAGGGGGCGCTTCCTACGAGCAGTACTTC.

The chain is built from TRBV29-1 and TRBJ2-7, with D unclear. V was trimmed by 5 bases and J by 2 bases, leaving 22 bases between them. Germline-derived CDR1 and CDR2 are SQVTM and ANQGSEA. This CDR3 is 16 amino acids long. The CDR3 here is CSVCIRTQRTTYEQYF. The DNA of the CDR3 is TGCAGCGTTTGTATAAGGACCCAAAGGACCACCTACGAGCAGTACTTC.

This chain uses TRBV5-1 with TRBJ2-2; 13 bases agree with TRBD2. Germline V gene data show CDR1 as SGHRS and CDR2 as YFSETQ. The V gene end was trimmed by 0 bases and the J gene end by 0 bases; junction bases not matched to a gene: 2. This CDR3 is built from 18 residues. CDR3 coding DNA: TGCGCCAGCAGCTTGGCAGGACTAGCGGGAGCGAACACCGGGGAGCTGTTTTTT. It yields the protein CASSLAGLAGANTGELFF. Full variable domain (missing parts from reference TRBV5-1 and TRBJ2-2): KAGVTQTPRYLIKTRGQQVTLSCSPISGHRSVSWYQQTPGQGLQFLFEYFSETQRNKGNFPGRFSGRQFSNSRSEMNVSTLELGDSALYLCASSLAGLAGANTGELFFGEGSRLTVL.

The CDR3 spells CAWSRTGEYGYTF. CDR3 coding DNA: TGTGCCTGGAGTAGGACAGGGGAATATGGCTACACCTTC. The V gene is TRBV30, the J gene TRBJ1-2, with 9 bases that match TRBD1. The CDR3 consists of 13 residues. J was trimmed by 5 bases and V by 2 bases; bases with no gene match: 3. In germline, CDR1 is GTSNPN, CDR2 SVGIG (reference sequence).

This rearrangement joins TRBV2 to TRBJ1-6; weak D call: TRBD1 (5 bases). The CDR3 is made up of 11 amino acids. Deletions cut 6 bases from V and 14 bases from J, with 11 bases between. Germline CDR1 SNHLY, CDR2 FYNNEI. The CDR3 region is CASRRGLALHF. Written as DNA, the CDR3 is TGTGCCAGCAGACGGGGGTTGGCCCTCCACTTT.

This rearrangement joins TRBV2 to TRBJ1-1, with D perhaps matching TRBD1 (5 bases). Germline V gene sequence: CDR1 SNHLY, CDR2 FYNNEI. This CDR3 comprises 17 residues. Trimming took 6 bases from V and 6 from J, leaving 26 bases between them. CDR3 region: CASSPERGVGSRAEAFF. The CDR3 DNA sequence: TGTGCCAGCAGCCCAGAGCGAGGGGTGGGGAGTCGCGCTGAAGCTTTCTTT.

The V and J genes are TRBV7-9 and TRBJ1-6, with D possibly TRBD1 on 6 matching bases. The germline V and J ends were trimmed by 8 bases and 9 bases, with 20 bases remaining between them. This CDR3 is 15 amino acids long. Germline V gene data show CDR1 as SEHNR and CDR2 as FQNEAQ (reference sequence). The CDR3 here is CASPWGAGQRSPLHF. CDR3 coding DNA: TGTGCCAGCCCTTGGGGGGCAGGGCAGCGTTCACCCCTCCACTTT.

V gene TRBV30 combines with J gene TRBJ2-7; no definite D call. This CDR3 has 14 residues. Germline V gene data show CDR1 as GTSNPN and CDR2 as SVGIG (reference sequence). Trimming took 0 bases from V and 5 from J, leaving 14 bases between them. The CDR3 sequence: CAWSVGQAGNEQYF. CDR3 coding DNA: TGTGCCTGGAGTGTCGGGCAGGCAGGCAACGAGCAGTACTTC.

This clone was seen only once. The chain carries TRBV7-9 and TRBJ1-4; 7 positions agree with TRBD1. J lost 0 bases, V lost 5 bases, and 6 bases had no gene match. The CDR3 covers 16 residues. Germline CDR1 is SEHNR and CDR2 is FQNEAQ (reference sequence). The DNA of the CDR3 is TGTGCCAGCAGCCCGAGGACAGGAACAACTAATGAAAAACTGTTTTTT. It is translated as CASSPRTGTTNEKLFF. The full variable domain, completed using reference TRBV7-9 and TRBJ1-4, is DTGVSQNPRHKITKRGQNVTFRCDPISEHNRLYWYRQTLGQGPEFLTYFQNEAQLEKSRLLSDRFSAERPKGSFSTLEIQRTEQGDSAMYLCASSPRTGTTNEKLFFGSGTQLSVL.

The chain joins TRBV6-5 to TRBJ1-1; D ambiguous. Trimming left V 6 bases short and J 1 base short, with 15 bases between. CDR3 length: 15 amino acids. From germline, CDR1 is MNHEY and CDR2 SVGAGI. CDR3 region: CASSRTILGNTEAFF. The DNA of the CDR3 is TGTGCCAGCAGCCGAACAATCCTAGGGAACACTGAAGCTTTCTTT.

The chain couples TRBV30 to TRBJ1-2, with 9 bases identical to TRBD1. This CDR3 has 14 residues. Germline CDR1 and CDR2: GTSNPN and SVGIG (reference sequence). Losses at the gene ends were 1 base for V and 8 bases for J; bases not matched to a gene: 8. The CDR3 here is CAWSGGQGPSGYTF. CDR3 DNA sequence: TGTGCCTGGAGTGGGGGACAGGGCCCCTCGGGCTACACCTTC.

This chain uses TRBV7-2 with TRBJ2-7; D call uncertain. CDR3 length: 14 residues. Germline CDR1 SGHTA, CDR2 FQGNSA. V was clipped by 2 bases and J by 1 base, with 9 bases between them. The CDR3, as DNA: TGTGCCAGCAGCTTATCCGCCCAATCCTACGAGCAGTACTTC. Amino acids: CASSLSAQSYEQYF.

The genes are TRBV5-4 and TRBJ2-7; D is uncertain. The V end lost 0 bases, the J end lost 4 bases, and 8 bases lay between the germline ends. The germline gives CDR1 SGHNT, CDR2 YYREEE (reference sequence). The CDR3 runs to 13 residues. CDR3: CASSLATGYEQYF. DNA for the CDR3: TGTGCCAGCAGCTTGGCCACCGGGTACGAGCAGTACTTC.

V and J are TRBV18 and TRBJ2-1; 7 bases map to TRBD2. Germline assignment: CDR1 KGHSH and CDR2 LQKENI. Losses at the gene ends were 6 bases for V and 3 bases for J; bases not matched to a gene: 11. The CDR3 is 16 amino acids. This CDR3 is CASSSNRDYHYNEQFF. CDR3 bases: TGTGCCAGCTCGTCCAACCGGGACTATCACTACAATGAGCAGTTCTTC.

This chain joins TRBV10-2 and TRBJ2-7; D unclear. The CDR3 sequence is 14 residues long. The germline V gene has CDR1 WSHSY and CDR2 SAAADI. The V and J ends lost 7 bases and 5 bases respectively, with 18 bases between them. DNA for the CDR3: TGCGCCAGCAACCCGGACGGGCGGTGGGACGAGCAGTACTTC. It is translated as CASNPDGRWDEQYF.

The chain recombines TRBV7-9 with TRBJ2-5; D unclear. The germline V gene encodes CDR1 SEHNR and CDR2 FQNEAQ (reference sequence). Trimming removed 5 bases at V and 5 bases at J, with 15 bases between. The CDR3 is 14 amino acids. CDR3 DNA sequence: TGTGCCAGCAGCCTGACACCAGAGAGGGAGACCCAGTACTTC. As protein: CASSLTPERETQYF.

The V call is TRBV27, the J call TRBJ2-7; 12 positions agree with TRBD1. The V gene's germline CDR1 is MNHEY and CDR2 SMNVEV (reference sequence). V lost 6 bases to trimming and J lost 2 bases; unmatched junction nucleotides: 8. The CDR3 covers 16 residues. This CDR3 reads CASSKEGTGGAYEQYF. Written as DNA, the CDR3 is TGTGCCAGCAGCAAGGAAGGGACAGGGGGCGCCTACGAGCAGTACTTC.

The rearrangement joins TRBV30 to TRBJ2-3; TRBD2 aligns across 10 bases. The V gene end was trimmed by 0 bases and the J gene end by 0 bases; junction bases not matched to a gene: 9. CDR1 is GTSNPN, CDR2 SVGIG, per germline (reference sequence). CDR3 length equals 18 residues. The CDR3 DNA is TGTGCCTGGAGTGTAAGCCGTGAGACTAGCGGGAGCACAGATACGCAGTATTTT. Encoded protein: CAWSVSRETSGSTDTQYF.

This chain links TRBV5-4 with TRBJ2-2; TRBD1 might be the D (6 bases). V was trimmed by 0 bases and J by 1 base, leaving 13 bases between them. CDR1 is SGHNT, CDR2 YYREEE, per germline (reference sequence). This CDR3 is built from 17 residues. The CDR3: CASSLEGVARNTGELFF. The CDR3 coding sequence is TGTGCCAGCAGCTTGGAGGGGGTAGCGCGGAACACCGGGGAGCTGTTTTTT.

The chain couples TRBV9 to TRBJ1-4; no definite D call. With 0 bases removed from V and 7 bases from J, the gap between germline ends came to 13 bases. Germline V gene sequence: CDR1 SGDLS, CDR2 YYNGEE. There are 15 residues in the CDR3. CDR3 nucleotides: TGTGCCAGCAGCGTAGGCGTCGGGGAGGGTGAAAAACTGTTTTTT. Encoded protein: CASSVGVGEGEKLFF.

The chain recombines TRBV19 with TRBJ1-6, with 8 bases that match TRBD1. The trim removed 7 bases at V and 5 bases at J, leaving 10 bases unmatched. This CDR3 contains 16 residues. CDR1 LNHDA and CDR2 SQIVND come from the germline V gene (reference sequence). DNA for the CDR3: TGTGCCAGTACCCTAGGCGGGGACAGGAATAATTCACCCCTCCACTTT. It is translated as CASTLGGDRNNSPLHF.